This is a list of T cell receptor beta chains from one sample in a study of control samples from healthy donors and cancer patients. Produced via immunoSEQ multiplex PCR; TCRdb's table is partial and in-frame only. Here the sample spans hundreds of thousands of clones, around 90% being singletons. The sequencing input was PBMCs. These receptors originate from a man aged 40-49 years with head and neck cancer. The conserved cysteine and the conserved F or W are not part of the CDR3 here. A D gene is named only where the DNA matches it firmly.

cdr3_aa d_call v_call
ASSPRQGAMDEQF TRBD1 TRBV6-4
ASSYGTGTNTQY TRBD1 TRBV6-5
ASSPRRLTAGNTIY . TRBV11-3
ASSLGLYGYT . TRBV12-3/TRBV12-4
SVGTVYGYT . TRBV29-1
ASSVVASGGYNEQF TRBD2 TRBV9
ASSLEGQNNNEQF . TRBV7-2
ATSVALAGGLDTGELF TRBD2 TRBV24-1
ASSLGTKEDTQY . TRBV2
ASSTDREKETQY TRBD1 TRBV6-1
ASSIGGRWEEKLF . TRBV19
ASSTDLGIANEQF . TRBV9
ASSQGVRDRGETQY TRBD1 TRBV4-1
ASSSMDTQY . TRBV6-5
ARGGMGQRTDTQY . TRBV2
ASSLASGINEQF TRBD2 TRBV7-9
ASSPTGPNSPLH . TRBV7-6
ASSLGTDNQPQH . TRBV5-1
ASSPTTSGANTGELF TRBD2 TRBV18
ATSSLRHSGGELF . TRBV24-1
ASSLGPTPQPQH . TRBV5-1
ASSLVAGDYEQY TRBD2 TRBV5-4
ASSLEGEAYGYT . TRBV5-4
ASRLRGALREDTQY . TRBV27
ASSDSQVRVEAF . TRBV25-1
ASSQGQGVGYT TRBD1 TRBV4-3
ASSLTPGGQETQY TRBD1 TRBV7-3
ASSFGTGELF . TRBV27
ASSPDPGTLSGYT . TRBV11-2
ASSSWDRATSYEQY TRBD1 TRBV6-5
ASSFSGGANYGYT . TRBV28
ASSLRQDDLDRSYEQY . TRBV27
ASSVPSIQGPTEAF . TRBV9
ASSLFGGISYEQY . TRBV11-2
ASSPRGQTGTDTQY TRBD1 TRBV27
ASSLGGQGANEKLF TRBD1 TRBV5-4
ASSLALGGRSTEAF . TRBV5-1
ASSLQTDTYEQY . TRBV6-5
ASSLWVGGLSGNTIY . TRBV28
ASSPRGGITEAF . TRBV18
SVAGQGDTEAF . TRBV29-1
AWSGGQYANTGELF . TRBV30
ASSRTPRTGSFIEAF TRBD1 TRBV7-3
SVWGVESEWETQY . TRBV29-1
ASSSWTSGRSGELF TRBD2 TRBV27
ASSRGTSGQETQY TRBD2 TRBV7-9
ATRRGRKLF . TRBV27
ASTGDTGELF . TRBV2
ASSSFRQRGSNQPQH . TRBV5-6
ASSTRQGNNQPQH TRBD1 TRBV3-1/TRBV3-2